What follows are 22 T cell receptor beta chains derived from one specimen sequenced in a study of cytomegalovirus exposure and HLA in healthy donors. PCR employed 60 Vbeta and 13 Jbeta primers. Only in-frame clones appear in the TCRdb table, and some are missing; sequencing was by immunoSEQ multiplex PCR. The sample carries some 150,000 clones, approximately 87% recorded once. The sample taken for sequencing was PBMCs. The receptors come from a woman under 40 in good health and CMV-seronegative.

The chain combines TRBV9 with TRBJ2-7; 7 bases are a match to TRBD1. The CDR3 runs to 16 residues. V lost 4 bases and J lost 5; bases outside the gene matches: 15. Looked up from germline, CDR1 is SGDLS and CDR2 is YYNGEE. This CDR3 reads CASSFKPGQLYNEQYF. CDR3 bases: TGTGCCAGCAGCTTCAAACCGGGACAGCTTTACAACGAGCAGTACTTC.

CDR3: CASSGDSLVNEKLFF. DNA for the CDR3: TGTGCCAGCAGCGGGGACAGCTTGGTTAATGAAAAACTGTTTTTT. This chain joins TRBV2 and TRBJ1-4, with 7 bases aligning to TRBD1. Germline CDR1 is SNHLY and CDR2 is FYNNEI. The V segment lost 6 bases and the J segment 4 bases; nucleotides outside the gene matches: 8. This CDR3 region has 15 residues.

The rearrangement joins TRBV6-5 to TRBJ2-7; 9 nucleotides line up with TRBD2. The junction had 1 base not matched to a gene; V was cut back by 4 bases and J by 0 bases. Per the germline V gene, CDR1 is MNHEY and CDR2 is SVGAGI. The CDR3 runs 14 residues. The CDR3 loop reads CASSSLAGSYEQYF. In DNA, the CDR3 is TGTGCCAGCAGTTCACTAGCGGGCTCCTACGAGCAGTACTTC.

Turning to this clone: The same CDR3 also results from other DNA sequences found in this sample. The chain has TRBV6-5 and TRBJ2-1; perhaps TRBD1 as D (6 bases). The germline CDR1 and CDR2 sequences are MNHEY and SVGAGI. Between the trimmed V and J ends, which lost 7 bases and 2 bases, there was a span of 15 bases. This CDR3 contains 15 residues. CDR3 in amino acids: CASKHQGRPYNEQFF. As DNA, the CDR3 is TGTGCCAGCAAACATCAGGGGAGACCCTACAATGAGCAGTTCTTC.

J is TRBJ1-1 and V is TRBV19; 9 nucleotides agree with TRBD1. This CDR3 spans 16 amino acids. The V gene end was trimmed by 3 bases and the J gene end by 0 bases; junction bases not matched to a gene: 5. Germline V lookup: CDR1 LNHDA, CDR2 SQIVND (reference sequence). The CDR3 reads CASSILGTGLNTEAFF. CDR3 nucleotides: TGTGCCAGTAGTATTCTCGGGACAGGGCTGAACACTGAAGCTTTCTTT.

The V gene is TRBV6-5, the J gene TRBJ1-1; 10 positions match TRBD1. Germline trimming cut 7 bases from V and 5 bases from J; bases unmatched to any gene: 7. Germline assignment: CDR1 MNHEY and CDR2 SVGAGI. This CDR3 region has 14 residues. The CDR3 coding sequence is TGTGCCAGCACCCGGGACAGGGGTCGGACTGAAGCTTTCTTT. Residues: CASTRDRGRTEAFF.

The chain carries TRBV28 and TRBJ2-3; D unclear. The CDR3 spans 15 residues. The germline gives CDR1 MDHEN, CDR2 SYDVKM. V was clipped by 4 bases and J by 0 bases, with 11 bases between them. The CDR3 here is CASSSLATSTDTQYF. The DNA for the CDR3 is TGTGCCAGCAGTTCCTTAGCAACTAGCACAGATACGCAGTATTTT. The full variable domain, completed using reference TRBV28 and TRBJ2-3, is DVKVTQSSRYLVKRTGEKVFLECVQDMDHENMFWYRQDPGLGLRLIYFSYDVKMKEKGDIPEGYSVSREKKERFSLILESASTNQTSMYLCASSSLATSTDTQYFGPGTRLTVL.

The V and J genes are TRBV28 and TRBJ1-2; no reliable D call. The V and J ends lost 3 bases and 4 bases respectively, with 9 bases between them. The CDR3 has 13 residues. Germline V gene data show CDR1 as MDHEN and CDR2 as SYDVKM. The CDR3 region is CASSLPDFYGYTF. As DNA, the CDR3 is TGTGCCAGCAGTTTGCCGGACTTCTATGGCTACACCTTC.

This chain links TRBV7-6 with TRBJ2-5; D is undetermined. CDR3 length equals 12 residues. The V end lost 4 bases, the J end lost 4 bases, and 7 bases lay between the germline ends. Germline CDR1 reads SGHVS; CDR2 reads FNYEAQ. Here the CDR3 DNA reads TGTGCCAGCAGCTCTCTACCAGAGACCCAGTACTTC. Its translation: CASSSLPETQYF. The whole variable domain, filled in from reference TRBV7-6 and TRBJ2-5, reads GAGVSQSPRYKVTKRGQDVALRCDPISGHVSLYWYRQALGQGPEFLTYFNYEAQQDKSGLPNDRFSAERPEGSISTLTIQRTEQRDSAMYRCASSSLPETQYFGPGTRLLVL.

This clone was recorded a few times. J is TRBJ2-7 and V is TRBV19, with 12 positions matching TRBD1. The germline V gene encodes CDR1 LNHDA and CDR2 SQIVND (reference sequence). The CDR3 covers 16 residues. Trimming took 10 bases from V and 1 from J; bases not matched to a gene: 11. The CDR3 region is CATTKGQGASSYEQYF. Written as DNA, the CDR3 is TGTGCCACGACGAAGGGACAGGGGGCGAGTTCCTACGAGCAGTACTTC.

The CDR3 protein is CASRGGISYGYTF. CDR3 nucleotides: TGTGCCAGCCGAGGAGGAATTAGCTATGGCTACACCTTC. The rearrangement joins TRBV7-9 to TRBJ1-2; no definite D call. This CDR3 spans 13 amino acids. The V and J ends lost 8 bases and 4 bases respectively, with 14 bases between them. CDR1 and CDR2 from the germline V gene are SEHNR and FQNEAQ (reference sequence).

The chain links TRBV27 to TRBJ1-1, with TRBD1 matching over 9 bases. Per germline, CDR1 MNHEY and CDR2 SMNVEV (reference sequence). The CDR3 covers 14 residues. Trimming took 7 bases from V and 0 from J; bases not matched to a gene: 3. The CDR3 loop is CASMGQGMNTEAFF. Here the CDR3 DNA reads TGTGCCAGCATGGGACAGGGAATGAACACTGAAGCTTTCTTT.

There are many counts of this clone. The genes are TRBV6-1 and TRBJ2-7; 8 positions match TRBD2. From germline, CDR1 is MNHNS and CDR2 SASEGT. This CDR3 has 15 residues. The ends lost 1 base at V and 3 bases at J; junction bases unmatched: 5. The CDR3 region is CASSEEAGGSYEQYF. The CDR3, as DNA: TGTGCCAGCAGTGAAGAGGCGGGAGGCAGCTACGAGCAGTACTTC.

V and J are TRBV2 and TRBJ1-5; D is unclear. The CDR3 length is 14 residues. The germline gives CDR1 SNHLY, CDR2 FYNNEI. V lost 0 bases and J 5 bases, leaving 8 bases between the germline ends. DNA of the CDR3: TGTGCCAGCAGTGAAGCCACGAGGGATCAGCCCCAGCATTTT. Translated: CASSEATRDQPQHF.

CDR3 region: CASSHLGPGQGEKLFF. The CDR3, as DNA: TGTGCCAGTAGCCATCTAGGCCCGGGACAGGGCGAAAAACTGTTTTTT. The chain employs TRBV19 and TRBJ1-4; 9 bases are a match to TRBD1. The J segment lost 8 bases and the V segment lost 6 bases, leaving 13 bases of the junction unmatched. The CDR3 runs 16 residues. Germline-derived CDR1 and CDR2 are LNHDA and SQIVND (reference sequence).

CDR3 in DNA: TGTGCCAGCTCACCAGCGTCCGAGGCTGAAGCTTTCTTT. Residues: CASSPASEAEAFF. The chain links TRBV18 to TRBJ1-1; no reliable D call. V was shortened by 2 bases and J by 6 bases, with 10 bases between the two germline ends. The CDR3 loop spans 13 amino acids. Germline assignment: CDR1 KGHSH and CDR2 LQKENI.

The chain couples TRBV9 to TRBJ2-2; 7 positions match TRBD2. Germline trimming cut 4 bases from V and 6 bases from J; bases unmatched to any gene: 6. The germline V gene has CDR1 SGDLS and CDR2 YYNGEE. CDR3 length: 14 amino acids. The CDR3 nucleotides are TGTGCCAGCAGCCTAGGACTAGATCCCGGGGAGCTGTTTTTT. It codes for CASSLGLDPGELFF.

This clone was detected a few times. The CDR3 DNA reads TGTGCCAGCAATTTGGACTACACCATATATTTT. It encodes CASNLDYTIYF. The chain combines TRBV6-1 with TRBJ1-3; D is unresolved. The germline gives CDR1 MNHNS, CDR2 SASEGT. V was trimmed by 7 bases and J by 8 bases, leaving 9 bases between them. The CDR3 totals 11 residues.

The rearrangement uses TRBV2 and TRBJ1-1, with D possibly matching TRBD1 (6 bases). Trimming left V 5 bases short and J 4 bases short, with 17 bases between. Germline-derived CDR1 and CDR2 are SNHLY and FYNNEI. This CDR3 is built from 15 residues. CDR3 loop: CASSYQFRGGTEAFF. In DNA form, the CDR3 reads TGTGCCAGCAGTTATCAATTCAGGGGCGGCACTGAAGCTTTCTTT.

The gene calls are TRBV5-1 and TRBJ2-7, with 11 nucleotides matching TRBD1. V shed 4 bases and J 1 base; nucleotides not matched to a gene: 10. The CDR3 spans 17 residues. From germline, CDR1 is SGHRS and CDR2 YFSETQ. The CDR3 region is CASSPLRGTGGSYEQYF. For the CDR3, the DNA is TGCGCCAGCAGCCCTTTACGCGGGACAGGGGGATCCTACGAGCAGTACTTC.

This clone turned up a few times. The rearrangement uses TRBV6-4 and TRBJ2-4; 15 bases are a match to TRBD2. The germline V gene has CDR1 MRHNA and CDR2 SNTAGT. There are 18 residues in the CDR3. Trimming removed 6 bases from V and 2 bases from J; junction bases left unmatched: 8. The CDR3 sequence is CASRGTSGRWGTKNIQYF. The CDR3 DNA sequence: TGTGCCAGCAGGGGGACTAGCGGGAGGTGGGGAACCAAAAACATTCAGTACTTC.

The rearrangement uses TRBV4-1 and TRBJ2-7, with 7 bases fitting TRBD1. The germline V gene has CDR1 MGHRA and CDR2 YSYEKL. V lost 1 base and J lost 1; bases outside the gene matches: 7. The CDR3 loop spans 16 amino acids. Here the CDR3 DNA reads TGCGCCAGCAGCCAAGGTAGGGGACAGACGTCCTACGAGCAGTACTTC. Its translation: CASSQGRGQTSYEQYF.